This T cell receptor (beta chain) was identified in a study of blood T cells in healthy people across ages. This clonotype was seen a handful of times. The authors ran a second PCR of 7 to 11 cycles using a sample-barcoded 5' primer and a J-beta primer mix. MiXCR was run by TCRdb on the 5' RACE reads, yielding one entry per CDR3 protein. Of 1,500,000 or so distinct CDR3 sequences listed, under 55% are singletons. Trimming at V came to 5 bases and at J to 2 bases, leaving 7 bases not matched to a gene. Per germline, CDR1 DFQATT and CDR2 SNEGSKA (reference sequence). The CDR3 loop spans 14 amino acids. The clonotype originates from a woman between 18 and 29 years old in good health. The sample comprised blood. The chain joins TRBV20-1 to TRBJ2-5; 8 nucleotides match TRBD2. The CDR3 spells CSAPRASGQETQYF. In DNA, the CDR3 is TGCAGTGCTCCCCGGGCTAGCGGGCAAGAGACCCAGTACTTC.